The rows below give T cell receptor beta chains drawn from one sample of a study of CD8+ T cells in alopecia areata. Data came from immunoSEQ multiplex PCR; TCRdb stores just in-frame clones and leaves some out. The sample lists around 97,000 clones; just over 85% were seen once. The material sequenced was CD8+ T cells sorted from blood, taken at approximately week 30, from a patient treated with tofacitinib. These receptors were collected from a human donor with alopecia areata. CDR3s include the opening cysteine and the closing phenylalanine or tryptophan. Each record gives: J gene, D gene, V gene, CDR3 protein. The D gene is left open where the match is weak.

j_gene: TRBJ1-1
d_gene: .
v_gene: TRBV29-1
CDR3aa: CSVLTGNTGAFF

j_gene: TRBJ2-7
d_gene: .
v_gene: TRBV13
CDR3aa: CASSFTGNYEQYF

j_gene: TRBJ2-3
d_gene: .
v_gene: TRBV7-9
CDR3aa: CASSSPAEDTQYF

j_gene: TRBJ1-2
d_gene: .
v_gene: TRBV29-1
CDR3aa: CSVEVREKGYTF

j_gene: TRBJ2-7
d_gene: TRBD1
v_gene: TRBV4-1
CDR3aa: CASSPTRDRGSYEQYF

j_gene: TRBJ2-3
d_gene: .
v_gene: TRBV7-2
CDR3aa: CASEGSEETQYF

j_gene: TRBJ1-1
d_gene: TRBD1
v_gene: TRBV15
CDR3aa: CATRQGSSEAFF

j_gene: TRBJ2-1
d_gene: TRBD2
v_gene: TRBV7-9
CDR3aa: CASSSEAGGPDNEQFF

j_gene: TRBJ2-7
d_gene: TRBD1
v_gene: TRBV27
CDR3aa: CASSLSAGQGYEQYF

j_gene: TRBJ2-1
d_gene: TRBD1
v_gene: TRBV4-1
CDR3aa: CASSPWDRGLGNNEQFF

j_gene: .
d_gene: TRBD2
v_gene: TRBV2
CDR3aa: CASSEGASGGTYEQYF

j_gene: TRBJ2-7
d_gene: TRBD1
v_gene: TRBV28
CDR3aa: CASCLQGSSYEQYF

j_gene: TRBJ2-7
d_gene: .
v_gene: TRBV30
CDR3aa: CAWSQTIGYEQYF

j_gene: TRBJ2-7
d_gene: .
v_gene: TRBV2
CDR3aa: CASNPGTLSPGEQYF

j_gene: TRBJ2-7
d_gene: TRBD1
v_gene: TRBV29-1
CDR3aa: CSVCPHRGSSYEQYF

j_gene: TRBJ2-1
d_gene: .
v_gene: TRBV5-6
CDR3aa: CASSLVSERLQFF

j_gene: TRBJ2-2
d_gene: .
v_gene: TRBV6-1
CDR3aa: CASSEVPLTELDTGELFF

j_gene: TRBJ1-2
d_gene: .
v_gene: TRBV7-9
CDR3aa: CASISSDDRRYGYTF

j_gene: TRBJ1-2
d_gene: TRBD1
v_gene: TRBV27
CDR3aa: CASSLQGAPGGYTF

j_gene: TRBJ2-1
d_gene: TRBD2
v_gene: TRBV5-1
CDR3aa: CASSLGREYYNEQFF

j_gene: TRBJ1-1
d_gene: .
v_gene: TRBV2
CDR3aa: CASSDRTTEAFF

j_gene: TRBJ2-7
d_gene: TRBD1
v_gene: TRBV7-9
CDR3aa: CASSSGTDSYEQYF

j_gene: TRBJ2-2
d_gene: .
v_gene: TRBV19
CDR3aa: CASSIVLNLGELFF

j_gene: TRBJ2-7
d_gene: TRBD1
v_gene: TRBV7-9
CDR3aa: CASSPTDRPSYEQYF

j_gene: TRBJ2-7
d_gene: .
v_gene: TRBV27
CDR3aa: CASNKAGGEDEQYF

j_gene: TRBJ2-1
d_gene: TRBD1
v_gene: TRBV19
CDR3aa: CATRGQGGNFEQFF

j_gene: TRBJ1-1
d_gene: TRBD1
v_gene: TRBV5-1
CDR3aa: CASSQGTGVNTEAFF

j_gene: TRBJ2-7
d_gene: .
v_gene: TRBV29-1
CDR3aa: CSVETPGVLYEQYF

j_gene: .
d_gene: .
v_gene: TRBV11-2
CDR3aa: CASSLENEQYF

j_gene: TRBJ1-2
d_gene: TRBD1
v_gene: TRBV30
CDR3aa: CAWSALPGTGGSGYTF

j_gene: TRBJ2-1
d_gene: TRBD1
v_gene: TRBV19
CDR3aa: CASSTGGDYNEQFF

j_gene: TRBJ2-7
d_gene: .
v_gene: TRBV20-1
CDR3aa: CSCRGTREQYF